This T cell receptor (beta chain) was identified in a study of CD8+ T cells in alopecia areata. Study information: Treated patients swallowed 5 to 10 mg of oral tofacitinib twice daily.

Indicated treatment: oral pan-JAK inhibitor, 5-10 mg twice daily. The ends were cut back, 4 bases at V and 8 bases at J, with 13 bases in the middle. CDR3 length equals 13 residues. CDR1 MGHRA and CDR2 YSYEKL come from the germline V gene. Regarding the study as a whole: Clonality was higher in lesional than normal scalp, especially in alopecia totalis/universalis. The treated group had a single nonresponder, limiting CD8+ expansion-response conclusions. Between patients, shared TCR sequences were less clear than in mice. This was possibly due in part to HLA diversity in the patient population.

As for this clone: Its antigen is currently unknown.

The sequencing template was cDNA reverse transcribed from extracted RNA. The protocol was immunoSEQ multiplex PCR, while the TCRdb copy is restricted to in-frame clones and leaves out a portion. The sample includes fewer than 150,000 clones, around four fifths of them seen just once. This TCR came from a human donor with alopecia areata. This material consisted of CD8+ T cells sorted from blood, taken at week 4, from a patient treated with tofacitinib. V gene TRBV4-1 combines with J gene TRBJ2-3; D may be TRBD2 (5 bases). The chain's CDR3 is CASSPTVEVTQYF. The DNA of the CDR3 is TGCGCCAGCAGCCCCACAGTGGAGGTTACGCAGTATTTT.